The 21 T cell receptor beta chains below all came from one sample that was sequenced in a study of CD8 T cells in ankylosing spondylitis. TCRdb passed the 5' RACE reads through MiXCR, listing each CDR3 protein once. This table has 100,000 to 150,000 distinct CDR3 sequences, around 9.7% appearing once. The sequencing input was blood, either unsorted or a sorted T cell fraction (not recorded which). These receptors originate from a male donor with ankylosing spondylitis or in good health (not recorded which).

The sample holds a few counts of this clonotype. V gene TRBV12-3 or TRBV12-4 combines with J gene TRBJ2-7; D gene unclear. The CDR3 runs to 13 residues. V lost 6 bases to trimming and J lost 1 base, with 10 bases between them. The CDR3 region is CASRERVSYEQYF. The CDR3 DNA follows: TGTGCCAGCAGAGAAAGAGTATCCTACGAGCAGTACTTC.

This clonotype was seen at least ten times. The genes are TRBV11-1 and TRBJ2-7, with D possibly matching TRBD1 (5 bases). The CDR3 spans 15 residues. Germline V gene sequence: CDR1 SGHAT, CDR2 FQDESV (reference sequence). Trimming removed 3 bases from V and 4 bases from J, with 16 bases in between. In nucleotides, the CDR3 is TGTGCCAGCAGCTTTACCCGAGACAGAGTGTACGAGCAGTACTTC. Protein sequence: CASSFTRDRVYEQYF.

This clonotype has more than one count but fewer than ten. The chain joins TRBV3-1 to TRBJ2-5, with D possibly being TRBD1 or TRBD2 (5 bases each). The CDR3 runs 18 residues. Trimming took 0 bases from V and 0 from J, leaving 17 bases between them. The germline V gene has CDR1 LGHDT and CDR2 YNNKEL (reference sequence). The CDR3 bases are TGTGCCAGCAGCCAAGAGACATCCAGTCGGGGACACCAAGAGACCCAGTACTTC. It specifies CASSQETSSRGHQETQYF.

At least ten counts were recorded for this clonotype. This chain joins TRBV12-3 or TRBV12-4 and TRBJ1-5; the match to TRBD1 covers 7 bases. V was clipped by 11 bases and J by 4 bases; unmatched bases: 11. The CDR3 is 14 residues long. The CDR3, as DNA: TGTGCCGGAACAGGAACCAGGGGGAATCAGCCCCAGCATTTT. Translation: CAGTGTRGNQPQHF.

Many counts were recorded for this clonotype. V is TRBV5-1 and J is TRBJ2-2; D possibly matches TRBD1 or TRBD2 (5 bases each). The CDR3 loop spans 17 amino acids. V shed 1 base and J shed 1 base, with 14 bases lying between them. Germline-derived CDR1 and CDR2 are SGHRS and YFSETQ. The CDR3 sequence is CASSLPNRDENTGELFF. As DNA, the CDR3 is TGCGCCAGCAGCTTGCCGAACCGGGACGAGAACACCGGGGAGCTGTTTTTT. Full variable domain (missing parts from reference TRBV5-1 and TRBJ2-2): KAGVTQTPRYLIKTRGQQVTLSCSPISGHRSVSWYQQTPGQGLQFLFEYFSETQRNKGNFPGRFSGRQFSNSRSEMNVSTLELGDSALYLCASSLPNRDENTGELFFGEGSRLTVL.

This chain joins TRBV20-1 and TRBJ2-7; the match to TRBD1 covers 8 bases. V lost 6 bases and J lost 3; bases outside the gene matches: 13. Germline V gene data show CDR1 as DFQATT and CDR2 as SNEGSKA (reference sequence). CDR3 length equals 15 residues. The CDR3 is CSARHPGQAVYEQYF. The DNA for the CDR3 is TGCAGTGCGCGCCACCCGGGACAGGCGGTCTACGAGCAGTACTTC.

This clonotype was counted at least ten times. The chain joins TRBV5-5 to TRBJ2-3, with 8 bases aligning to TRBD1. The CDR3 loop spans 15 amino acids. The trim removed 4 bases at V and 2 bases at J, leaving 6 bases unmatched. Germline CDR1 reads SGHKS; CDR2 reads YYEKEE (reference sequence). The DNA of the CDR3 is TGTGCCAGCAGCCTCGGGACAGGCGTCACAGATACGCAGTATTTT. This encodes CASSLGTGVTDTQYF.

In DNA, the CDR3 is TGTGCCAGCACCCTGAAGGGGACCCAGTACTTC. Translated: CASTLKGTQYF. The chain carries TRBV12-3 or TRBV12-4 and TRBJ2-5; no clear D. This CDR3 has 11 residues. The V end was cut by 7 bases, the J end by 7 bases, with 10 bases between.

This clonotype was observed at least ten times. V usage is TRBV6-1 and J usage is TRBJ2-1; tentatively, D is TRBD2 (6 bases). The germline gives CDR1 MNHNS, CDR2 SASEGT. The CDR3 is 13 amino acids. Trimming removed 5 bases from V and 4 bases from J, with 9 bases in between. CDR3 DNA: TGTGCCAGCAGTCCCGGGGGATACAATGAGCAGTTCTTC. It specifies CASSPGGYNEQFF.

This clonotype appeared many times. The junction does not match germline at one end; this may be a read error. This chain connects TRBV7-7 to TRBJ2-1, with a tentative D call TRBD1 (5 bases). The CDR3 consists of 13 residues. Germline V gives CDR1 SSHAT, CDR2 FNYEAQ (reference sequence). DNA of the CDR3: TGTGCTAGCAGCGTTCGGCTAGACAGTGAGCAGTTCTTC. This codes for CASSVRLDSEQFF. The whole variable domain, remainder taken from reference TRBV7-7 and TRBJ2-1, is GAGVSQSPRYKVTKRGQDVTLRCDPISSHATLYWYQQALGQGPEFLTYFNYEAQPDKSGLPSDRFSAERPEGSISTLTIQRTEQRDSAMYRCASSVRLDSEQFFGPGTRLTVL.

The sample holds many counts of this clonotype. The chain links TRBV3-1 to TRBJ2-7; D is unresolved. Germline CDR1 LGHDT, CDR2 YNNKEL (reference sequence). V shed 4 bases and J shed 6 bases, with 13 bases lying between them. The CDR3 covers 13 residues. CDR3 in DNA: TGTGCCAGCAGCCTAAGGGAAGGGTTCGAGCAGTACTTC. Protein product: CASSLREGFEQYF.

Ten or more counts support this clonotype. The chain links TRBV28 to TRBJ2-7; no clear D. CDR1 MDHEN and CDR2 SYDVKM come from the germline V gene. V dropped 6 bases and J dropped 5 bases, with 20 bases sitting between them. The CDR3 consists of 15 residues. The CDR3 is CASSLTSSVRHEQYF. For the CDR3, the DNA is TGTGCCAGCAGCCTGACGTCTAGTGTTCGCCACGAGCAGTACTTC.

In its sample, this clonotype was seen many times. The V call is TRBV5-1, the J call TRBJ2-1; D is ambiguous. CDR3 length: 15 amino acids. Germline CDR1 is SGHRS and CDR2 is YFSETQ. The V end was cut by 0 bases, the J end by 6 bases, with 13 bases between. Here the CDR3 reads CASSLAGINTNEQFF. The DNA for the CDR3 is TGCGCCAGCAGCTTGGCCGGAATCAATACCAATGAGCAGTTCTTC.

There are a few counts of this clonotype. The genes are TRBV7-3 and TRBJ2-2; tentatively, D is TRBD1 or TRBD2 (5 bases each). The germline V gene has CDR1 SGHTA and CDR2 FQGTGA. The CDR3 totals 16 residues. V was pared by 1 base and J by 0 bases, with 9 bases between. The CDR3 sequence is CASSLIGTANTGELFF. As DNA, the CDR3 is TGTGCCAGCAGCTTAATCGGGACCGCGAACACCGGGGAGCTGTTTTTT.

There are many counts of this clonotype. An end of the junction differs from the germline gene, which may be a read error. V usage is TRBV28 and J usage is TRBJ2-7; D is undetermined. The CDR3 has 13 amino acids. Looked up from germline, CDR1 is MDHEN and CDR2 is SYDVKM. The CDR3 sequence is CASRPSSIRMQSF. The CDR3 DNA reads TGTGCCAGCAGGCCCTCTAGTATTCGTATGCAGTCCTTC.

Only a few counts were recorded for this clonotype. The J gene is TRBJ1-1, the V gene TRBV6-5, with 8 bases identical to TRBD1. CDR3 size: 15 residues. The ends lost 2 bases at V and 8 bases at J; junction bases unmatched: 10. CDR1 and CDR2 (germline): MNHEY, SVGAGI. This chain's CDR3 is CASSYPTGGKAEAFF. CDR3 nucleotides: TGTGCCAGCAGTTACCCAACAGGGGGGAAGGCCGAAGCTTTCTTT.

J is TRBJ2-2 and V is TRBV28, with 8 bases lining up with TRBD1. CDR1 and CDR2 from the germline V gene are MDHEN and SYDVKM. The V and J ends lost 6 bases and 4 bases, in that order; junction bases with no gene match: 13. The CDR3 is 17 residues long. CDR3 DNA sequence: TGTGCCAGCAGGGGGTCGGGGCAGGGGGCACGCACCGGGGAGCTGTTTTTT. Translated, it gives CASRGSGQGARTGELFF.

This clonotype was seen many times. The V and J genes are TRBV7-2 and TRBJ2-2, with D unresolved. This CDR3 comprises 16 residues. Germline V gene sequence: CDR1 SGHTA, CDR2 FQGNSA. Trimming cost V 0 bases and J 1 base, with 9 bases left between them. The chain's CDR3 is CASSLAPIRNTGELFF. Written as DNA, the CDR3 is TGTGCCAGCAGCTTAGCCCCTATTAGGAACACCGGGGAGCTGTTTTTT. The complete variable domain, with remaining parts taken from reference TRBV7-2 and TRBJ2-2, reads GAGVSQSPSNKVTEKGKDVELRCDPISGHTALYWYRQSLGQGLEFLIYFQGNSAPDKSGLPSDRFSAERTGGSVSTLTIQRTQQEDSAVYLCASSLAPIRNTGELFFGEGSRLTVL.

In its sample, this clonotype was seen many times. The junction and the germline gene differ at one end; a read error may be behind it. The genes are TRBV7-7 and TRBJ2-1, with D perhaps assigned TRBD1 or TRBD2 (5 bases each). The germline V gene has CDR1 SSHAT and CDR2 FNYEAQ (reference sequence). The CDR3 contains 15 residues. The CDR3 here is CASSHRDGKNNEQFF. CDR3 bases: TGTGCTAGCAGCCACCGGGACGGGAAAAACAATGAGCAGTTCTTC.

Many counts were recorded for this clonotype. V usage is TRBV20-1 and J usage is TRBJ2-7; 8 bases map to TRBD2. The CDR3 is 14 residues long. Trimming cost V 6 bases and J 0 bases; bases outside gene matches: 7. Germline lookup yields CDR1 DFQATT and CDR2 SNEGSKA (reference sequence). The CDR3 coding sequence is TGCAGTGCCCCAATAGCGGGATACTCCTACGAGCAGTACTTC. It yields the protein CSAPIAGYSYEQYF.

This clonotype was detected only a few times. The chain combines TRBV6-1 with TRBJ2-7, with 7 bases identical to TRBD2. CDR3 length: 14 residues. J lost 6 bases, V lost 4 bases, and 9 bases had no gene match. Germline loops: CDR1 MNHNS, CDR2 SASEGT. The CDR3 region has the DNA TGTGCCAGCAGTGGAGCTCAGCGGGAACGCGAGCAGTACTTC. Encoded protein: CASSGAQREREQYF.